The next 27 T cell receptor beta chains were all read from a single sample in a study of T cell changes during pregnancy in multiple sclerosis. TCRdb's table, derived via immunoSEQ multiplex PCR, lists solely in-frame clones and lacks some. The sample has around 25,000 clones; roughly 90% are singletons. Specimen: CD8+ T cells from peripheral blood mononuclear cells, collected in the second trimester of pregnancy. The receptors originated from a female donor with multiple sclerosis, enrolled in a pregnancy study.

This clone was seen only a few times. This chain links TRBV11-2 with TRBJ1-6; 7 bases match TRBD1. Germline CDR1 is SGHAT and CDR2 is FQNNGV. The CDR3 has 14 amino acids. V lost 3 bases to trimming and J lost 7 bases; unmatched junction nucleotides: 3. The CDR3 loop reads CASSFGQANSPLHF. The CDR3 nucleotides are TGTGCCAGCAGCTTCGGACAGGCAAATTCACCCCTCCACTTT.

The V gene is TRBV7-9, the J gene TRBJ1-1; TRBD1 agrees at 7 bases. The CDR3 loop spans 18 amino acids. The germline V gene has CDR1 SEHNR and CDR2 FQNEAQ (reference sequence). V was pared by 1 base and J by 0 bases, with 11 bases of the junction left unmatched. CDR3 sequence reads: CASSLDPRRTGMNTEAFF. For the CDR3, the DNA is TGTGCCAGCAGCTTAGACCCACGAAGGACAGGCATGAACACTGAAGCTTTCTTT.

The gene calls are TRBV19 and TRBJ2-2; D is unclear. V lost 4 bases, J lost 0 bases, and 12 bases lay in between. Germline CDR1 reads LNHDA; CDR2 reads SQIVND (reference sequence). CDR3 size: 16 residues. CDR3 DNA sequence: TGTGCCAGTAGTAGTCCGAGAACTGCGAACACCGGGGAGCTGTTTTTT. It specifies CASSSPRTANTGELFF.

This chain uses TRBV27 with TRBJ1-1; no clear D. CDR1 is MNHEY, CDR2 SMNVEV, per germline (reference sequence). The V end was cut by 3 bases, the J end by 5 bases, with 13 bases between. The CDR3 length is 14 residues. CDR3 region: CASSFYKSRTEAFF. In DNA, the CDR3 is TGTGCCAGCAGTTTTTATAAAAGTCGGACTGAAGCTTTCTTT.

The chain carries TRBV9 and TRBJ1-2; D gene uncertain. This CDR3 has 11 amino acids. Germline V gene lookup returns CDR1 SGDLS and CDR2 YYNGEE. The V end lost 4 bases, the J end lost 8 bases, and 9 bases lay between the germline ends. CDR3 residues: CASSSAGGYTF. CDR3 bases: TGTGCCAGCAGCTCCGCGGGGGGCTACACCTTC. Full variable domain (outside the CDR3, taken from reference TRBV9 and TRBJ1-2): DSGVTQTPKHLITATGQRVTLRCSPRSGDLSVYWYQQSLDQGLQFLIQYYNGEERAKGNILERFSAQQFPDLHSELNLSSLELGDSALYFCASSSAGGYTFGSGTRLTVV.

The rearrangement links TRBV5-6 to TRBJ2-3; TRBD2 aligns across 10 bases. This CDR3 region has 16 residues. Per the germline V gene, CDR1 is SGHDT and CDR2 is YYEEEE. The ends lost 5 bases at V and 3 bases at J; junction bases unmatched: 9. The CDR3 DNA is TGTGCCAGCAGGGTAGAGAGCGGGGGGGGGACAGATACGCAGTATTTT. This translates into CASRVESGGGTDTQYF.

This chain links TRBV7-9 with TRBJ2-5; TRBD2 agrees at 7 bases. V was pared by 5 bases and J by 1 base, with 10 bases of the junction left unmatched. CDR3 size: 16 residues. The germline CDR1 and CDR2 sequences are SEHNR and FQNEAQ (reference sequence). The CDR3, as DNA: TGTGCCAGCAGCCCTTGGAACGGGGGGATCCAAGAGACCCAGTACTTC. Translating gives CASSPWNGGIQETQYF. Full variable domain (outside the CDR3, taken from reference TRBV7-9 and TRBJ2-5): DTGVSQNPRHKITKRGQNVTFRCDPISEHNRLYWYRQTLGQGPEFLTYFQNEAQLEKSRLLSDRFSAERPKGSFSTLEIQRTEQGDSAMYLCASSPWNGGIQETQYFGPGTRLLVL.

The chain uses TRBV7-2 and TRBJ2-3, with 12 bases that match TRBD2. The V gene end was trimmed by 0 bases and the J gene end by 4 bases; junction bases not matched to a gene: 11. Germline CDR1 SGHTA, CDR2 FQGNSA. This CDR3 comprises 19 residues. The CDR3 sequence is CASSLAWGRTSGGPDTQYF. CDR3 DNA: TGTGCCAGCAGCTTAGCGTGGGGTCGAACTAGCGGGGGGCCAGATACGCAGTATTTT.

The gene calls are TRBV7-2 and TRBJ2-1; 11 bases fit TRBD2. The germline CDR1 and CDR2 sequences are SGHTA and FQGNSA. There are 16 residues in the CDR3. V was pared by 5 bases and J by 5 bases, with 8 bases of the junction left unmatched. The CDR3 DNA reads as TGTGCCAGCAGCATCAGACTAGCGGGGACGCACAATGAGCAGTTCTTC. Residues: CASSIRLAGTHNEQFF.

The CDR3 reads CASSQDRQGTDTQYF. The CDR3 region has the DNA TGCGCCAGCAGCCAAGATAGGCAGGGCACAGATACGCAGTATTTT. This chain joins TRBV4-3 and TRBJ2-3; the D is unclear. Germline V gene data show CDR1 as LGHNA and CDR2 as YSLEER. Trimming took 0 bases from V and 1 from J, leaving 8 bases between them. The CDR3 covers 15 residues.

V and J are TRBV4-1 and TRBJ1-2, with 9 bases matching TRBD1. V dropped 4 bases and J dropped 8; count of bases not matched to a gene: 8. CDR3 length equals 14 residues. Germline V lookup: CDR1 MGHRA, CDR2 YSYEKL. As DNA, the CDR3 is TGCGCCAGCAGCCGAGGACAGGGGCCGGGAGGCTACACCTTC. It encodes CASSRGQGPGGYTF.

The CDR3 sequence is CASSLAGGPDTQYF. Here the CDR3 DNA reads TGTGCCAGCAGTTTAGCGGGGGGGCCAGATACGCAGTATTTT. The chain employs TRBV6-4 and TRBJ2-3; 11 positions match TRBD2. The germline V gene has CDR1 MRHNA and CDR2 SNTAGT. V was clipped by 5 bases and J by 4 bases; unmatched bases: 2. The CDR3 sequence is 14 residues long.

The CDR3 sequence is CATSTPGEWEKLFF. DNA of the CDR3: TGTGCCACCTCAACCCCGGGAGAATGGGAAAAACTGTTTTTT. V is TRBV15 and J is TRBJ1-4; D remains unclear. V lost 8 bases and J 8 bases, leaving 18 bases between the germline ends. Germline CDR1 LNHNV, CDR2 YYDKDF (reference sequence). There are 14 residues in the CDR3. The entire variable domain, with the rest obtained from reference TRBV15 and TRBJ1-4, is as follows: DAMVIQNPRYQVTQFGKPVTLSCSQTLNHNVMYWYQQKSSQAPKLLFHYYDKDFNNEADTPDNFQSRRPNTSFCFLDIRSPGLGDTAMYLCATSTPGEWEKLFFGSGTQLSVL.

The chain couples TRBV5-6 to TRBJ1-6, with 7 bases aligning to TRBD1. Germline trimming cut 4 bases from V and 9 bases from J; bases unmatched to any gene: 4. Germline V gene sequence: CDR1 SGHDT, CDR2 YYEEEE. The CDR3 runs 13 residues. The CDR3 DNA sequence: TGTGCCAGCAGCGCAGGGGGTATTTCACCCCTCCACTTT. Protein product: CASSAGGISPLHF.

The CDR3 DNA follows: TGTGCCACCAGCAGAGATGGGTCGGGGGAGCCAGCTTTCTTT. Protein product: CATSRDGSGEPAFF. The rearrangement links TRBV15 to TRBJ1-1; weak D call: TRBD1 (5 bases). With 0 bases removed from V and 10 bases from J, the gap between germline ends came to 15 bases. Germline V gives CDR1 LNHNV, CDR2 YYDKDF (reference sequence). The CDR3 runs to 14 residues.

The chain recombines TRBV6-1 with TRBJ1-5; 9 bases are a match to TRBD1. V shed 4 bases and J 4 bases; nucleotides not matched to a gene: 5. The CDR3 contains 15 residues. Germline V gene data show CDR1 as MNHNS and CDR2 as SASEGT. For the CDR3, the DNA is TGTGCCAGCAGTGTGTGGACAGGGGTTAATCAGCCCCAGCATTTT. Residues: CASSVWTGVNQPQHF.

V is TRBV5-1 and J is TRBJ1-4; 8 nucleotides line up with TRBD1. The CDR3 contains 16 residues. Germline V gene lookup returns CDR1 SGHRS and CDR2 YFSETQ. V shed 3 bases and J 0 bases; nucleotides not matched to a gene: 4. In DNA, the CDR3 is TGCGCCAGCAGCTCAACAGGGGGTCCAACTAATGAAAAACTGTTTTTT. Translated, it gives CASSSTGGPTNEKLFF.

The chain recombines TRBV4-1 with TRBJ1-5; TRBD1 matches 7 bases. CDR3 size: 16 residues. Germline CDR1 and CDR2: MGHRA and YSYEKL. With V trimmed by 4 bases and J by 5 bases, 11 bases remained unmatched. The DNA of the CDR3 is TGCGCCAGCAGCCCCCGGGACAGAGAAGGTTATCAGCCCCAGCATTTT. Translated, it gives CASSPRDREGYQPQHF.

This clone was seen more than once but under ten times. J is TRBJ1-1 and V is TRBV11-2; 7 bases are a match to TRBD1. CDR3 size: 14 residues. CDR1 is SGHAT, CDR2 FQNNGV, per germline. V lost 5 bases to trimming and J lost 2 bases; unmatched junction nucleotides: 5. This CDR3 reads CASSLWTGNTEAFF. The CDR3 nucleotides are TGTGCCAGCAGCCTTTGGACAGGCAACACTGAAGCTTTCTTT.

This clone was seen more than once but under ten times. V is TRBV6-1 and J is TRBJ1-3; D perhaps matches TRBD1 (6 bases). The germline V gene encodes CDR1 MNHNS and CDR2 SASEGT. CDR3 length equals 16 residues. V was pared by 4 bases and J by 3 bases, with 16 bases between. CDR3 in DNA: TGTGCCAGCAGTGGGCCGGTGGGGGCAGGTGGAAACACCATATATTTT. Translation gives CASSGPVGAGGNTIYF.

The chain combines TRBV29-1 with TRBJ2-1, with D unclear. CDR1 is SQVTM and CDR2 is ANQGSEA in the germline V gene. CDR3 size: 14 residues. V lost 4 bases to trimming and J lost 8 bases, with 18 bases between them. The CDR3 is CSVGGPSGFDEQFF. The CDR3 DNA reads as TGCAGCGTTGGCGGCCCCAGTGGGTTCGATGAGCAGTTCTTC.

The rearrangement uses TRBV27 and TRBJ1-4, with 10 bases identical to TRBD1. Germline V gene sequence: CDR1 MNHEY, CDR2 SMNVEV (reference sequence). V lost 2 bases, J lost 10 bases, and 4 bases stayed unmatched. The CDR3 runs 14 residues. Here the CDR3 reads CASSLGQGGRKLFF. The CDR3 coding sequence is TGTGCCAGCAGTTTAGGACAGGGGGGGAGAAAACTGTTTTTT.

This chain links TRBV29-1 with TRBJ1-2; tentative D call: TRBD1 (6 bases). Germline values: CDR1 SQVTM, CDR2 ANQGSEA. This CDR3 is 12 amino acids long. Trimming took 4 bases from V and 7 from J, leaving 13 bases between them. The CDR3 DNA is TGCAGCGTTGCTACAGGGTTGGGTGGCTACACCTTC. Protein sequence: CSVATGLGGYTF. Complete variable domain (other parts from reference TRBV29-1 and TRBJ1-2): SAVISQKPSRDICQRGTSLTIQCQVDSQVTMMFWYRQQPGQSLTLIATANQGSEATYESGFVIDKFPISRPNLTFSTLTVSNMSPEDSSIYLCSVATGLGGYTFGSGTRLTVV.

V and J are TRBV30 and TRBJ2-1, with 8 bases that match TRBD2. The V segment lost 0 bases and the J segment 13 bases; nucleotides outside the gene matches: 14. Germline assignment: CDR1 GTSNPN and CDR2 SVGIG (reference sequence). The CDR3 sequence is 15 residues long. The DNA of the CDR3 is TGTGCCTGGAGTGTAGACAACGGGGGGGCCCCTCCCCAGTTCTTC. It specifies CAWSVDNGGAPPQFF.

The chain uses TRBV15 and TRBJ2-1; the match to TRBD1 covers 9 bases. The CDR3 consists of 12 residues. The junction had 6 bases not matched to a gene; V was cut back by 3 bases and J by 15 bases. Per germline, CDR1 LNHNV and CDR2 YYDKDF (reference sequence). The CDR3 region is CATSSSGTGLFF. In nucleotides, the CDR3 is TGTGCCACCAGCAGCTCGGGGACAGGGCTGTTCTTC. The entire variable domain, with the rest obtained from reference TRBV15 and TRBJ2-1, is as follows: DAMVIQNPRYQVTQFGKPVTLSCSQTLNHNVMYWYQQKSSQAPKLLFHYYDKDFNNEADTPDNFQSRRPNTSFCFLDIRSPGLGDTAMYLCATSSSGTGLFFGPGTRLTVL.

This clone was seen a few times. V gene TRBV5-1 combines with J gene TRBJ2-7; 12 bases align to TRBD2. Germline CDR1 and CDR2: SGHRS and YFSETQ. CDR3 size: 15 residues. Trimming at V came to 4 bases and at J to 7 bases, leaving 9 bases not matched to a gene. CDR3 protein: CASSLEGTSGYEQYF. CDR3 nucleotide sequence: TGCGCCAGCAGCCTGGAGGGGACTAGCGGGTATGAGCAGTACTTC.

The CDR3 DNA follows: TGTGCCAGCAGCTTACCAGGGATTTCCTACAATGAGCAGTTCTTC. Amino acids: CASSLPGISYNEQFF. The genes are TRBV7-9 and TRBJ2-1, with D possibly matching TRBD1 (5 bases). CDR3 length equals 15 residues. V lost 2 bases, J lost 1 base, and 9 bases lay in between. Germline-derived CDR1 and CDR2 are SEHNR and FQNEAQ (reference sequence).